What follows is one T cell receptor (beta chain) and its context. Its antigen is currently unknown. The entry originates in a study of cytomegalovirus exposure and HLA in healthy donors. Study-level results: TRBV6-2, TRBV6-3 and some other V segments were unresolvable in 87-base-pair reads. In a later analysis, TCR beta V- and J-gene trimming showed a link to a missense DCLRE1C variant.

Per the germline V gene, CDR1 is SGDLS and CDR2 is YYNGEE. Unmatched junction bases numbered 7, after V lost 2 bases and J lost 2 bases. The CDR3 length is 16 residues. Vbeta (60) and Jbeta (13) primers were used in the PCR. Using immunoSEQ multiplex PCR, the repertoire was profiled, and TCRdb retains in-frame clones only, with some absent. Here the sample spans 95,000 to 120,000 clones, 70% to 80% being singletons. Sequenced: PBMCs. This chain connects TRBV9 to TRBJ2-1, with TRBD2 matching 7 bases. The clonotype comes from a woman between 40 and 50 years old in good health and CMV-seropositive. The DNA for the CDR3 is TGTGCCAGCAGCGTTTTCACTAGCGCACCCTACAATGAGCAGTTCTTC. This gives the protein CASSVFTSAPYNEQFF.